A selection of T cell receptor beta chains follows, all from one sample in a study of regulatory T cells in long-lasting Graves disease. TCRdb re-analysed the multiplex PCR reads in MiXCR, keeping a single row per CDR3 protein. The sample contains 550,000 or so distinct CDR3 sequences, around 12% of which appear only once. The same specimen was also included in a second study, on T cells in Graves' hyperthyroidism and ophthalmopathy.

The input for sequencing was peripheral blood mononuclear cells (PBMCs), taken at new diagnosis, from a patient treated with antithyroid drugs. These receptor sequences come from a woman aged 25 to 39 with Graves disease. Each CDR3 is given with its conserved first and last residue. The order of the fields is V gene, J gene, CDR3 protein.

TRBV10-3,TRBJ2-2,CAIRAANQNTGELFF
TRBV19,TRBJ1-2,CASSFSIGNFYGYTF
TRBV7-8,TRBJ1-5,CASSFAGQFQPQHF
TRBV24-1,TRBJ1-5,CATSDLFGPQHF
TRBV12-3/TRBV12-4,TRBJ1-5,CASSLGQARAAQPQHF
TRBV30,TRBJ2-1,CAWSATSSYNEQFF
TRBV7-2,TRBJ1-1,CASSKKTGGWTEAFF
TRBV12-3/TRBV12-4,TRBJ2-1,CASSYSRASNEQFF
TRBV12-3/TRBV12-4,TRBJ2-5,CASRTRGLAGETQYF
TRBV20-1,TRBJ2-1,CKPGQSYNEQFF
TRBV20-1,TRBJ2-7,CSAGTGVYEQYF
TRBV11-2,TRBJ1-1,CASSAIHGPNTEAFF
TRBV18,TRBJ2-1,CASSPSGGEQFF
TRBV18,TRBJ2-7,CASSRTGGAQYEQYF
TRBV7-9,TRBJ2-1,CASSLVLSSYNEQFF